What follows are 19 T cell receptor beta chains derived from one specimen sequenced in a study of T cells in Graves' hyperthyroidism and ophthalmopathy (dated by TCRdb to the late 2010s). Preparation of the library involved multiplex PCR. The reads were generated on an Illumina HiSeq 2000. The TCR beta CDR3 regions were amplified from RNA transcripts. For the first round of RT-PCR on the TCR CDR3, the HTBI primer set was used together with the Qiagen OneStep RT-PCR kit. Using fastp at Q25 and MiXCR, TCRdb reprocessed the public reads and kept productive beta chains. Duplicate CDR3 protein sequences are folded into a single record with the most common DNA and genes. The sample data list fewer than 900,000 distinct CDR3 sequences, and over 15% of these were observed just once. The ten top clones hold around 7.7% of the sample. The material sequenced was blood. The receptors come from a man aged 18 to 29 with Graves' hyperthyroidism.

This clonotype was observed a few times. This chain links TRBV5-1 with TRBJ2-5; 9 nucleotides match TRBD2. J was trimmed by 2 bases and V by 0 bases; bases with no gene match: 2. There are 15 residues in the CDR3. The germline CDR1 and CDR2 sequences are SGHRS and YFSETQ. This CDR3 is CASSLGLAEQETQYF. CDR3 coding DNA: TGCGCCAGCAGCTTGGGACTAGCGGAGCAAGAGACCCAGTACTTC.

The table lists this clonotype with many counts. The chain combines TRBV18 with TRBJ2-7; D gene unclear. V dropped 5 bases and J dropped 4 bases, with 9 bases sitting between them. CDR3 size: 12 residues. Germline lookup yields CDR1 KGHSH and CDR2 LQKENI. The CDR3 spells CASSSNVYEQYF. CDR3 DNA: TGTGCCAGCTCATCGAATGTGTACGAGCAGTACTTC. Using reference TRBV18 and TRBJ2-7 for the parts outside the CDR3, the full variable domain is NAGVMQNPRHLVRRRGQEARLRCSPMKGHSHVYWYRQLPEEGLKFMVYLQKENIIDESGMPKERFSAEFPKEGPSILRIQQVVRGDSAAYFCASSSNVYEQYFGPGTRLTVT.

In its sample, this clonotype was seen many times. The chain employs TRBV20-1 and TRBJ2-7; TRBD1 aligns across 7 bases. This CDR3 is built from 12 residues. CDR1 is DFQATT, CDR2 SNEGSKA, per germline (reference sequence). The trim removed 1 base at V and 4 bases at J, leaving 1 base unmatched. This CDR3 reads CSARGTGYEQYF. CDR3 sequence (DNA): TGCAGTGCTAGAGGGACAGGTTACGAGCAGTACTTC.

This clonotype was seen at least ten times. The chain employs TRBV29-1 and TRBJ2-3; 8 bases align to TRBD2. The V and J ends lost 7 bases and 3 bases, in that order; junction bases with no gene match: 9. The CDR3 covers 14 residues. CDR1 is SQVTM and CDR2 is ANQGSEA in the germline V gene. The CDR3 DNA sequence: TGCAGCGCCGCGGGGGGATTCGGGACAGATACGCAGTATTTT. Protein product: CSAAGGFGTDTQYF.

This clonotype was counted only a few times. This chain connects TRBV20-1 to TRBJ2-7; 11 nucleotides match TRBD1. V shed 0 bases, J shed 6 bases, and the junction held 1 base outside the gene matches. Germline assignment: CDR1 DFQATT and CDR2 SNEGSKA (reference sequence). This CDR3 has 13 amino acids. CDR3 nucleotide sequence: TGCAGTGCTAGAGATGGGACAGGGGGCGAGCAGTACTTC. It yields the protein CSARDGTGGEQYF.

This clonotype was recorded at least ten times. The gene calls are TRBV6-2 or TRBV6-3 and TRBJ2-7; D unclear. The V and J ends lost 7 bases and 2 bases respectively, with 15 bases between them. The germline V gene encodes CDR1 MNHEY and CDR2 SVGEGT. The CDR3 is 14 residues long. CDR3 DNA sequence: TGTGCCAGCACCCAGGTCCTGACCCCCTACGAGCAGTACTTC. This codes for CASTQVLTPYEQYF.

Many counts were recorded for this clonotype. This sequence joins TRBV9 and TRBJ1-1, with 9 bases lining up with TRBD1. Per germline, CDR1 SGDLS and CDR2 YYNGEE. CDR3 length: 14 amino acids. J lost 3 bases, V lost 4 bases, and 4 bases had no gene match. CDR3 in amino acids: CASSSDRGDTEAFF. CDR3 coding DNA: TGTGCCAGCAGCTCGGACAGGGGTGACACTGAAGCTTTCTTT.

The sample holds many counts of this clonotype. The chain has TRBV20-1 and TRBJ2-7, with 9 bases matching TRBD2. The CDR3 spans 13 residues. The V and J ends lost 5 bases and 4 bases, in that order; junction bases with no gene match: 6. Germline loops: CDR1 DFQATT, CDR2 SNEGSKA (reference sequence). CDR3 amino acids: CSAPGTSMYEQYF. The CDR3 DNA reads as TGCAGTGCTCCCGGGACTAGCATGTACGAGCAGTACTTC.

Comments on this clonotype: The junction and the germline gene differ at one end; a read error may be behind it. This rearrangement joins TRBV6-5 to TRBJ2-5, with a possible D match to TRBD1 (6 bases). This CDR3 is built from 14 residues. Germline values: CDR1 MNHEY, CDR2 SVGAGI. For the CDR3, the DNA is TGCGCCAGCAGTACACGACAGGTCCAAGAGACCCAGTACTTC. It specifies CASSTRQVQETQYF.

This clonotype was seen repeatedly, ten times or more. The chain carries TRBV29-1 and TRBJ1-1; 7 bases map to TRBD1. Per the germline V gene, CDR1 is SQVTM and CDR2 is ANQGSEA. With V trimmed by 7 bases and J by 4 bases, 9 bases remained unmatched. This CDR3 comprises 13 residues. The DNA for the CDR3 is TGCAGCGGCCGGGACAGCGCGTTCACTGAAGCTTTCTTT. Translating gives CSGRDSAFTEAFF.

The chain uses TRBV7-3 and TRBJ1-2, with no clear D. The CDR3 loop spans 14 amino acids. Germline V CDR1 and CDR2: SGHTA, FQGTGA. Trimming removed 5 bases from V and 7 bases from J, with 17 bases in between. CDR3 amino acids: CASSPDPTPRGYTF. The CDR3 DNA reads as TGTGCCAGCAGCCCGGACCCGACTCCCCGTGGCTACACCTTC.

In its sample, this clonotype was seen many times. The V call is TRBV18, the J call TRBJ2-3; unclear D gene. The germline V gene has CDR1 KGHSH and CDR2 LQKENI. Trimming cost V 2 bases and J 0 bases, with 9 bases left between them. The CDR3 contains 15 residues. The CDR3 protein is CASSPIETSTDTQYF. The CDR3 DNA reads as TGTGCCAGCTCACCAATTGAAACTAGCACAGATACGCAGTATTTT.

Turning to this clonotype: Being one base from a much bigger clone, this may be a read error. The chain uses TRBV27 and TRBJ2-3; D remains ambiguous. Trimming removed 7 bases from V and 0 bases from J, with 5 bases in between. Germline V gene data show CDR1 as MNHEY and CDR2 as SMNVEV (reference sequence). The CDR3 spans 12 residues. DNA for the CDR3: TGTGCCAGCATTTCTAGCACAGATACGCAGTATTTT. Translation: CASISSTDTQYF.

This clonotype was observed a few times. This chain uses TRBV5-4 with TRBJ2-3, with D perhaps matching TRBD1 (6 bases). The CDR3 is 12 residues long. Germline loops: CDR1 SGHNT, CDR2 YYREEE (reference sequence). V was shortened by 4 bases and J by 9 bases, with 12 bases between the two germline ends. In DNA, the CDR3 is TGTGCCAGCAGCCTGGACAGCGCGACGCAGTATTTT. Its translation: CASSLDSATQYF.

This chain joins TRBV12-3 or TRBV12-4 and TRBJ2-7, with a weak D call TRBD1 (6 bases). The CDR3 spans 15 residues. V dropped 8 bases and J dropped 6 bases, with 23 bases sitting between them. In DNA form, the CDR3 reads TGTGCCAGCTCACCCGCTACAGGGTCTCAGGTCGAGCAGTACTTC. This sequence encodes CASSPATGSQVEQYF.

V gene TRBV5-5 combines with J gene TRBJ2-5, with 8 bases lining up with TRBD2. CDR1 is SGHKS, CDR2 YYEKEE, per germline (reference sequence). The ends lost 4 bases at V and 4 bases at J; junction bases unmatched: 9. This CDR3 region has 15 residues. The CDR3 sequence: CASSRGLDVGETQYF. CDR3 in DNA: TGTGCCAGCAGCCGGGGACTAGATGTAGGAGAGACCCAGTACTTC.

This clonotype was found a few times. This chain connects TRBV7-9 to TRBJ1-1; a weak D match, TRBD1 (5 bases). V lost 5 bases, J lost 4 bases, and 17 bases lay in between. The CDR3 loop spans 15 amino acids. CDR1 is SEHNR, CDR2 FQNEAQ, per germline (reference sequence). The CDR3 region is CASSPDGRGGTEAFF. The CDR3 DNA is TGTGCCAGCAGCCCAGACGGGAGGGGAGGCACTGAAGCTTTCTTT.

This clonotype was found a few times. The genes are TRBV7-9 and TRBJ2-3, with TRBD2 matching over 8 bases. CDR1 and CDR2 from the germline V gene are SEHNR and FQNEAQ (reference sequence). The CDR3 runs 15 residues. V lost 6 bases to trimming and J lost 2 bases; unmatched junction nucleotides: 7. As DNA, the CDR3 is TGTGCCAGCAGTAGGGCGGGAGGACCCACAGATACGCAGTATTTT. It specifies CASSRAGGPTDTQYF.

This chain uses TRBV29-1 with TRBJ1-2, with TRBD1 identical over 10 bases. V was clipped by 6 bases and J by 4 bases; unmatched bases: 5. The CDR3 is 13 amino acids. Germline V gives CDR1 SQVTM, CDR2 ANQGSEA. CDR3 sequence: CSVLTGGGYGYTF. CDR3 nucleotides: TGCAGCGTCCTGACAGGGGGCGGCTATGGCTACACCTTC.